The 4 T cell receptor beta chains presented below share a single source sample, sequenced in a study of Graves' ophthalmopathy and Graves' hyperthyroidism. Investigators amplified TCR beta CDR3 regions from RNA transcripts. First-round RT-PCR used HTBI primers; second-round multiplex PCR followed. TCRdb re-called the multiplex PCR reads through MiXCR, storing one row per CDR3 protein. The data show under 800,000 distinct CDR3 sequences, about 20% seen once. Sequencing used peripheral blood. The receptors derive from a woman between 18 and 30 years old with stable Graves' hyperthyroidism. Some clones in this sample may be carry-over from other donors' samples.

This CDR3 reads CAISPGGLNTEAFF. CDR3 sequence (DNA): TGTGCCATCAGCCCTGGGGGCCTGAACACTGAAGCTTTCTTT. The V gene is TRBV10-3, the J gene TRBJ1-1; D is possibly TRBD1 (6 bases). The V gene's germline CDR1 is ENHRY and CDR2 SYGVKD. V lost 6 bases, J lost 0 bases, and 11 bases lay in between. The CDR3 contains 14 residues.

The genes are TRBV4-3 and TRBJ1-1, with a tentative D call TRBD1 (6 bases). CDR1 is LGHNA, CDR2 YSLEER, per germline. Trimming removed 2 bases from V and 0 bases from J, with 28 bases in between. The CDR3 consists of 21 residues. The CDR3, as DNA: TGCGCCAGCAGCCAACAAGGGGGTACCACGGAGTTGCTCAGGATGAACACTGAAGCTTTCTTT. Encoded protein: CASSQQGGTTELLRMNTEAFF.

This sequence joins TRBV29-1 and TRBJ1-1, with a weak D call TRBD1 (5 bases). The V gene lost 5 bases and the J gene lost 3 bases, with 13 bases spanning the gap. Per the germline V gene, CDR1 is SQVTM and CDR2 is ANQGSEA. The CDR3 is 13 residues long. The CDR3 region is CSVYEPGDTEAFF. The CDR3 bases are TGCAGCGTTTATGAGCCGGGGGACACTGAAGCTTTCTTT.

This clonotype has ten or more counts. V and J are TRBV6-1 and TRBJ1-2, with D maybe TRBD1 (5 bases). CDR3 length equals 12 residues. The V gene's germline CDR1 is MNHNS and CDR2 SASEGT. Trimming removed 6 bases from V and 5 bases from J, with 10 bases in between. This CDR3 reads CASSAEGYGYTF. The CDR3 DNA reads as TGTGCCAGCAGCGCTGAGGGGTATGGCTACACCTTC.